This entry lists 19 T cell receptor beta chains sequenced from one sample in a study of T cell responses to AZD1222 COVID-19 vaccine. Assay used: immunoSEQ multiplex PCR; TCRdb lists only in-frame clones, some missing. The repertoire includes about 68,000 clones, more than 70% of them detected once, and about 12% sits in the top ten. The specimen comprised peripheral blood, sampled on day 0 of AZD1222 vaccination. The receptors stem from an adult in good health.

The chain has TRBV7-9 and TRBJ2-4; 12 bases are a match to TRBD2. J gave up 1 base and V 5 bases, and 12 bases lay outside the gene matches. Per the germline V gene, CDR1 is SEHNR and CDR2 is FQNEAQ (reference sequence). The CDR3 totals 19 residues. The CDR3 coding sequence is TGTGCCAGCAGCCACCGACTAGCGGGGGCCCGGGGGGCCAAAAACATTCAGTACTTC. Amino acid sequence: CASSHRLAGARGAKNIQYF.

The chain carries TRBV3-1 (or the pseudogene TRBV3-2) and TRBJ1-6; D may be TRBD1 (6 bases). The CDR3 has 14 residues. Germline CDR1 LGHDT, CDR2 YNNKEL (reference sequence). V lost 0 bases to trimming and J lost 10 bases, with 10 bases between them. CDR3 coding DNA: TGTGCCAGCAGCCAAGACAGGGGTTCGTCACCCCTCCACTTT. Its protein product is CASSQDRGSSPLHF.

This clone has just a few counts. The V call is TRBV29-1, the J call TRBJ2-5; 13 bases map to TRBD2. V dropped 6 bases and J dropped 5; count of bases not matched to a gene: 9. CDR3 length equals 15 residues. In germline, CDR1 is SQVTM, CDR2 ANQGSEA. In nucleotides, the CDR3 is TGCAGCGTCCGAGGGACTAGCGGGGATTGGGAGACCCAGTACTTC. Translation gives CSVRGTSGDWETQYF.

This chain links TRBV9 with TRBJ2-2; 10 bases map to TRBD2. V lost 0 bases to trimming and J lost 4 bases; unmatched junction nucleotides: 3. The CDR3 extends over 16 amino acids. Germline V gene sequence: CDR1 SGDLS, CDR2 YYNGEE. The CDR3 DNA reads TGTGCCAGCAGCGTAGGTAGCGGGGGGACCACCGGGGAGCTGTTTTTT. Encoded protein: CASSVGSGGTTGELFF.

V and J are TRBV11-2 and TRBJ1-4; D is perhaps TRBD1 (5 bases). Germline V gene data show CDR1 as SGHAT and CDR2 as FQNNGV. This CDR3 has 15 amino acids. The V end was cut by 4 bases, the J end by 8 bases, with 17 bases between. The CDR3 is CASSSRYGAEEKLFF. In DNA, the CDR3 is TGTGCCAGCAGCTCACGGTACGGGGCGGAGGAAAAACTGTTTTTT.

This chain joins TRBV5-5 and TRBJ2-7, with D perhaps matching TRBD1 (5 bases). The CDR3 contains 14 residues. Per the germline V gene, CDR1 is SGHKS and CDR2 is YYEKEE (reference sequence). Trimming stripped 7 bases from V and 0 bases from J, with 14 bases between. The CDR3 sequence is CASGNQGLSYEQYF. DNA for the CDR3: TGTGCCAGCGGAAATCAGGGTCTCTCCTACGAGCAGTACTTC.

The chain has TRBV15 and TRBJ1-6; a possible D gene is TRBD1 (6 bases). V was pared by 5 bases and J by 14 bases, with 13 bases between. The CDR3 sequence is 12 residues long. Germline-derived CDR1 and CDR2 are LNHNV and YYDKDF (reference sequence). CDR3 in amino acids: CATSEGGKSLHF. The CDR3 nucleotides read TGTGCCACCAGCGAGGGGGGTAAATCCCTCCACTTT.

The chain uses TRBV7-2 and TRBJ1-2, with D uncertain. With 1 base removed from V and 4 bases from J, the gap between germline ends came to 10 bases. Germline CDR1 is SGHTA and CDR2 is FQGNSA. The CDR3 totals 14 residues. The CDR3 DNA is TGTGCCAGCAGCTTAGGCGCGGCAGTCTATGGCTACACCTTC. Its translation is CASSLGAAVYGYTF. Filled out from reference TRBV7-2 and TRBJ1-2, the complete variable domain reads GAGVSQSPSNKVTEKGKDVELRCDPISGHTALYWYRQSLGQGLEFLIYFQGNSAPDKSGLPSDRFSAERTGGSVSTLTIQRTQQEDSAVYLCASSLGAAVYGYTFGSGTRLTVV.

The chain is built from TRBV13 and TRBJ1-2; 9 bases align to TRBD1. Germline trimming cut 8 bases from V and 5 bases from J; bases unmatched to any gene: 6. The CDR3 contains 13 residues. Germline CDR1 is PRHDT and CDR2 is FYEKMQ (reference sequence). CDR3 region: CASHGQGRYGYTF. CDR3 DNA: TGTGCCAGCCATGGACAGGGGAGATATGGCTACACCTTC.

The CDR3 reads CASSLGLGQSRLQETQYF. Written as DNA, the CDR3 is TGTGCCAGCAGTTTGGGGCTCGGACAGTCCAGACTGCAAGAGACCCAGTACTTC. The gene calls are TRBV28 and TRBJ2-5; tentative D call: TRBD1 (6 bases). The CDR3 loop spans 18 amino acids. V was clipped by 3 bases and J by 2 bases, with 22 bases between them. Germline V gene sequence: CDR1 MDHEN, CDR2 SYDVKM.

This chain links TRBV6-5 with TRBJ2-1; no clear D. Germline lookup yields CDR1 MNHEY and CDR2 SVGAGI. The ends were cut back, 8 bases at V and 5 bases at J, with 16 bases in the middle. The CDR3 is 14 amino acids. The CDR3 region has the DNA TGTGCCAGCTCACTTAGGATTAATAACAATGAGCAGTTCTTC. It translates to CASSLRINNNEQFF.

The rearrangement joins TRBV19 to TRBJ1-6; no firm D call. This CDR3 contains 18 residues. Trimming removed 6 bases from V and 4 bases from J, with 22 bases in between. Per germline, CDR1 LNHDA and CDR2 SQIVND (reference sequence). The CDR3 region is CASSLTASRKFYNSPLHF. DNA for the CDR3: TGTGCCAGTAGCCTGACGGCCAGTCGGAAGTTTTATAATTCACCCCTCCACTTT.

The CDR3 sequence is CASSPQSAGPYEQYF. CDR3 sequence (DNA): TGTGCCAGCAGCCCCCAGTCGGCGGGACCCTACGAGCAGTACTTC. V usage is TRBV13 and J usage is TRBJ2-7; D may be TRBD2 (6 bases). The germline gives CDR1 PRHDT, CDR2 FYEKMQ (reference sequence). This CDR3 is built from 15 residues. The germline V and J ends were trimmed by 5 bases and 2 bases, with 16 bases remaining between them.

CDR3 sequence: CASSQLQFTRETQYF. CDR3 bases: TGTGCCAGCAGCCAACTACAGTTCACAAGAGAGACCCAGTACTTC. The chain has TRBV14 and TRBJ2-5; D not resolved. Germline V lookup: CDR1 SGHDN, CDR2 FVKESK. Trimming shortened V by 2 bases and J by 4 bases, and 14 bases separated the two germline ends. This CDR3 region has 15 residues.

CDR3 DNA sequence: TGTGCCAGCAGTGAAATAGGTTTCGAGCAGTTCTTC. It specifies CASSEIGFEQFF. This chain connects TRBV6-1 to TRBJ2-1; no clear D gene. The V gene lost 2 bases and the J gene lost 10 bases, with 9 bases spanning the gap. The germline V gene encodes CDR1 MNHNS and CDR2 SASEGT. This CDR3 is built from 12 residues.

This clone was seen a handful of times. This chain connects TRBV12-3 or TRBV12-4 to TRBJ1-1; D is unclear. The V and J ends lost 3 bases and 11 bases respectively, with 13 bases between them. This CDR3 contains 12 residues. CDR3 DNA: TGTGCCAGCAGTTTGGTCAGGCCGTGGGCTTTCTTT. This codes for CASSLVRPWAFF.

This chain's CDR3 is CAWSAGMNTEAFF. DNA for the CDR3: TGTGCCTGGAGTGCAGGCATGAACACTGAAGCTTTCTTT. The chain has TRBV30 and TRBJ1-1; no clear D gene. Trimming took 1 base from V and 0 from J, leaving 6 bases between them. Looked up from germline, CDR1 is GTSNPN and CDR2 is SVGIG (reference sequence). This CDR3 region has 13 residues.

The V and J genes are TRBV19 and TRBJ1-4, with D hard to call. The germline CDR1 and CDR2 sequences are LNHDA and SQIVND (reference sequence). This CDR3 is 14 amino acids long. V shed 3 bases and J shed 8 bases, with 13 bases lying between them. The CDR3 sequence is CASSIGGLGEKLFF. The CDR3 nucleotides read TGTGCCAGTAGTATTGGAGGGTTGGGCGAAAAACTGTTTTTT.

The chain employs TRBV2 and TRBJ1-2; D is perhaps TRBD1 (5 bases). The V gene's germline CDR1 is SNHLY and CDR2 FYNNEI. CDR3 length equals 12 residues. Deletions cut 5 bases from V and 8 bases from J, with 12 bases between. CDR3 sequence reads: CASSLAGEGYTF. In DNA form, the CDR3 reads TGTGCCAGCAGTCTAGCGGGGGAAGGCTACACCTTC.